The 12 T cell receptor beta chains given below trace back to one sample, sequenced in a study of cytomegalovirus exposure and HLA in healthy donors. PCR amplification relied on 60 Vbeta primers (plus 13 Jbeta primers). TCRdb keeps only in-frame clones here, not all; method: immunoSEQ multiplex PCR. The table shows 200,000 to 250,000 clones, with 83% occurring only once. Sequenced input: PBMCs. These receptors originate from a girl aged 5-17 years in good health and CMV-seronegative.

The CDR3 sequence: CATREASGNEQFF. CDR3 nucleotide sequence: TGCGCCACGCGGGAGGCCTCGGGCAATGAGCAGTTCTTC. This chain joins TRBV4-1 and TRBJ2-1, with TRBD2 identical over 8 bases. V was clipped by 10 bases and J by 6 bases; unmatched bases: 8. This CDR3 region has 13 residues. The germline gives CDR1 MGHRA, CDR2 YSYEKL.

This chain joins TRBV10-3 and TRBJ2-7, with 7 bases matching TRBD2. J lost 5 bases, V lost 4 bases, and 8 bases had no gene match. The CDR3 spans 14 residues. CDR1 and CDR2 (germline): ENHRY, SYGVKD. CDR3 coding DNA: TGTGCCATCAGTGGGCGGGGGACCTTAGACGAGCAGTACTTC. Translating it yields CAISGRGTLDEQYF.

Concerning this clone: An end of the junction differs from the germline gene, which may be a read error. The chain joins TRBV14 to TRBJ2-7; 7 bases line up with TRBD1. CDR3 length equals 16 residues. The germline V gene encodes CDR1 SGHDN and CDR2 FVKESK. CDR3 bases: TGTGCCACCAGCCAAGGGGGACAGCGTTTAAACTACGAGCAGTACTTC. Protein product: CATSQGGQRLNYEQYF.

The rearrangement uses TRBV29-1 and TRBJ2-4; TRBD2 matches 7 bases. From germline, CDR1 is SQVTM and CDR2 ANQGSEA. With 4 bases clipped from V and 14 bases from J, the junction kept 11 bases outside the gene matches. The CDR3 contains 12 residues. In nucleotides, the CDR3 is TGCAGCGTTGTAGTCGGCGGGGGACGGGAGTACTTC. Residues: CSVVVGGGREYF.

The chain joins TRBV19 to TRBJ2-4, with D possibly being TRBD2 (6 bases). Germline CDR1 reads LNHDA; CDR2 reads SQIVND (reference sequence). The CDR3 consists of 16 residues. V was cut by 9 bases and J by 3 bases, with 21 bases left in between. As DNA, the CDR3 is TGTGCCAGCAAGCCCTTGGCGGGGCGATACAAAAACATTCAGTACTTC. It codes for CASKPLAGRYKNIQYF.

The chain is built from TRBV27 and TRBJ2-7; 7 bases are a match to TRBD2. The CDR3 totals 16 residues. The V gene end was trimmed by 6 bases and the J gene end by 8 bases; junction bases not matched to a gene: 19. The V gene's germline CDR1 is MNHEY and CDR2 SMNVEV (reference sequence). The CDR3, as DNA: TGTGCCAGCAGCCTCCTGGTTGGTAGCGGGCCCTATCAGCAGTACTTC. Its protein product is CASSLLVGSGPYQQYF.

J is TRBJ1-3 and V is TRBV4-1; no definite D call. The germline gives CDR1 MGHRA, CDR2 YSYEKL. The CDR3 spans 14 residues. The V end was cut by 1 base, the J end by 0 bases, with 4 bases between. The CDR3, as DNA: TGCGCCAGCAGCCAAGTAGTCTCTGGAAACACCATATATTTT. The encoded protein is CASSQVVSGNTIYF.

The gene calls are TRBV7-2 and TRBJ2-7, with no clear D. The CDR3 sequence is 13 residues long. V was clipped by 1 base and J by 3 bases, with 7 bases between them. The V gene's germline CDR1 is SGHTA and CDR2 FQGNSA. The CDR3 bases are TGTGCCAGCAGCTTAGACTATTTCTACGAGCAGTACTTC. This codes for CASSLDYFYEQYF.

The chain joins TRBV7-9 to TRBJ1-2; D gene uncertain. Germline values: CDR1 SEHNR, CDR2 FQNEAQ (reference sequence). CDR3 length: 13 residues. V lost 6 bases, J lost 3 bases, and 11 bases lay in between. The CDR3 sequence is CASRLDGDYGYTF. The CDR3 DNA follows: TGTGCCAGCAGACTTGACGGGGACTATGGCTACACCTTC.

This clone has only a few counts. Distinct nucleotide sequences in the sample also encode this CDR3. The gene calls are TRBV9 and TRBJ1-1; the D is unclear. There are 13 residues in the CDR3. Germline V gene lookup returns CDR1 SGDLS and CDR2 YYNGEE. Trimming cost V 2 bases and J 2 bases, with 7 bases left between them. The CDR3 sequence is CASSVSGNTEAFF. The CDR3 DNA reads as TGTGCCAGCAGCGTGAGCGGTAACACTGAAGCTTTCTTT. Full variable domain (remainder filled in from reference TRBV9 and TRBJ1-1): DSGVTQTPKHLITATGQRVTLRCSPRSGDLSVYWYQQSLDQGLQFLIQYYNGEERAKGNILERFSAQQFPDLHSELNLSSLELGDSALYFCASSVSGNTEAFFGQGTRLTVV.

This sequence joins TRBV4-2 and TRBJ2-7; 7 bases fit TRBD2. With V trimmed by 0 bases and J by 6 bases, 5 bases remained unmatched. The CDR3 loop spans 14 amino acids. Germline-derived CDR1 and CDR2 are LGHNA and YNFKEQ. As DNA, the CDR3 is TGTGCCAGCAGCCAAGAGCGGGGGAGGGTCGAGCAGTACTTC. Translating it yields CASSQERGRVEQYF.

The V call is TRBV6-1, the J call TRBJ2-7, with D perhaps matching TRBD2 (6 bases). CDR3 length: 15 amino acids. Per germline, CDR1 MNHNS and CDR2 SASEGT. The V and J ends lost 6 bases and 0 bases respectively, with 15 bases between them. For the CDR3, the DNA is TGTGCCAGCAGCGGCCCGGGACTGCCCTCCTACGAGCAGTACTTC. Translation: CASSGPGLPSYEQYF.